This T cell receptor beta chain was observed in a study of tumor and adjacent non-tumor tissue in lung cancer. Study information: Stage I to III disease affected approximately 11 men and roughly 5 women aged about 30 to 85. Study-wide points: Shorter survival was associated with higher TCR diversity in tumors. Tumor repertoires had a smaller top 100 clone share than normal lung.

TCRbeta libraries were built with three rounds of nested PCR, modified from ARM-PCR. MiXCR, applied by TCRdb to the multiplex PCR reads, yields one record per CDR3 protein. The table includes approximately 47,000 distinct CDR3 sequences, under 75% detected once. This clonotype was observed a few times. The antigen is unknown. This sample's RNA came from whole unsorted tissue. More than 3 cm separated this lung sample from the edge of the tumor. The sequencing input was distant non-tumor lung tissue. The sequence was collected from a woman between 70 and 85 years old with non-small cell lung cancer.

CDR3 sequence (DNA): TGTGCCAGCCGACAGGAAGCCTACGAGCAGTACTTC. Translation gives CASRQEAYEQYF. This chain connects TRBV2 to TRBJ2-7; a weak D match, TRBD1 (6 bases). The CDR3 runs to 12 residues. Germline V gene sequence: CDR1 SNHLY, CDR2 FYNNEI. V was pared by 8 bases and J by 2 bases, with 10 bases between.